The source of this T cell receptor beta chain is a study of radiation and T cells in renal cell carcinoma (dated by TCRdb to the early 2020s). Concerning the study at large: The samples were obtained from a clinical trial, where primary renal cell carcinomas were treated with 15 Gy stereotactic body radiation therapy and then removed by nephrectomy 4 weeks afterward. Across all 50 or so samples, 4,016,671 unique CDR3 nucleotide sequences, encoding 2,658,974 unique CDR3 amino acid sequences, were identified. In total, fewer than 55 samples, comprising 26 tumors and around 27 peripheral blood samples, were subjected to TCR beta sequencing.

Points the paper makes about the study in general: Dynamics of the blood repertoire were not tracked past 4 weeks after treatment. In blood, the top tumor clonotypes increased between baseline and 2 weeks post-radiation and then shrank by 4 weeks, which suggests that tumor-resident clones expanded only transiently. With a single-armed trial design, the study had no way to address how radiation dose or scheduling affects the TCR repertoire. No pretreatment tumor biopsies were available, so the baseline intratumoral presence of clonotypes could not be determined.

CDR1 and CDR2 are drawn from the germline V gene (reference sequence): LNHDA, SQIVND. Trimming at the junction amounts to 5 bases on V and 2 bases on J, and the germline ends lie 10 bases apart. From the cysteine through the phenylalanine, the CDR3 covers 14 amino acids. Just CDR3 DNA is preserved here, 42 bases in frame from base 1. This specimen's time point label, per the study, means: blood 2 weeks post-SBRT. The treatment or condition tag for this specimen amounts to: 15 Gy SBRT to primary tumor, nephrectomy 4 weeks later. To follow tumor-enriched clonotypes, peripheral blood was collected serially from radiation-treated patients at baseline and again at 2 weeks and 4 weeks after SBRT. Every patient's renal cell carcinoma showed clear cell pathology. The QIAamp DNA Blood Mini Kit (Qiagen) was used to prepare genomic DNA for TCR sequencing. The analyses included just those samples that passed every quality control check.

TCR beta libraries were generated from genomic DNA with the immunoSEQ kit, following the manufacturer's recommendations. For library preparation, a first multiplex PCR was performed with proprietary primers, followed by a second PCR in which unique barcodes were added, and bead cleanups were performed after each round. Each sample batch included a kit-provided positive control reaction and a negative control reaction. The final libraries were assessed on an Agilent 4200 TapeStation D1000 ScreenTape, pooled by volume, and quantified by qPCR. An Illumina NextSeq500 fitted with a MidOutput 150-cycle cartridge performed the sequencing, running 156 Read1 cycles and 15 Index1 cycles with the kit's custom primers. The pooled library was loaded at approximately 1 pM with a roughly 20% PhiX control spike-in. Concerning the study's data processing: Vendor-processed data were analyzed in R, with a clonotype defined as all T cells sharing the same CDR3 nucleotide sequence. In the clone abundance analyses, frequencies were normalized to the 10,000 most abundant clones in each sample. Public T cell clones, averaging fewer than five per sample, were removed before analysis. Tumor-enriched and baseline blood-enriched clonotypes were defined by at least a 32-fold difference in abundance between compartments. A beta-binomial differential abundance model was used to identify clonotypes that were expanded or contracted between blood time points. The Baroni-Urbani and Buser coefficient was used to measure tumor-blood repertoire similarity, and groups were compared with two-tailed Wilcoxon tests in R. TCRdb holds this immuneACCESS table with in-frame rearrangements only. Some clones are missing; in checked studies, unresolved V genes explain under half, and the rest has no known cause. That table is the source of V, J and clone size, and D and trimming were worked out from the DNA. A total of tens of thousands of clones appear in this sample, 70% to 80% of them only once. The ten largest clonotypes hold 6.8% of the sample.

Remarks on this clone: The antigen this receptor binds is unknown. Per-base qualities were not stored, and no clone one base away is much larger.

Material: blood, obtained from a patient whose treatment included radiotherapy and nephrectomy. This TCR was sampled from a man aged 60-69 years with renal cell carcinoma. The sequence joins TRBV19 to TRBJ2-1; TRBD2 could be the D gene, as 6 bases match. The CDR3 protein is CASSPGLAYNEQFF. The bases are TGTGCCAGTAGTCCGGGACTGGCCTACAATGAGCAGTTCTTC.